Shown below are 20 T cell receptor beta chains from a single sample sequenced in a study of cytomegalovirus exposure and HLA in healthy donors. Primers: 60 Vbeta forward and 13 Jbeta reverse. Assay used: immunoSEQ multiplex PCR; TCRdb lists only in-frame clones, some missing. The repertoire consists of 150,000 to 200,000 clones, with around 81% occurring once and the leading ten covering around 2.2%. Sequencing was performed on PBMCs. The source is a woman between 25 and 40 years old in good health and CMV-seronegative.

This clone has a handful of counts. Here the CDR3 reads CASSPRDRVSYEQYF. Written as DNA, the CDR3 is TGTGCCAGCAGCCCCCGGGACAGGGTATCCTACGAGCAGTACTTC. This sequence joins TRBV6-1 and TRBJ2-7, with 9 bases fitting TRBD1. Losses at the gene ends were 6 bases for V and 1 base for J; bases not matched to a gene: 7. Germline V gene data show CDR1 as MNHNS and CDR2 as SASEGT. The CDR3 runs 15 residues.

This clone was recorded once. The rearrangement uses TRBV6-5 and TRBJ1-3; TRBD1 might be the D (6 bases). From germline, CDR1 is MNHEY and CDR2 SVGAGI. Trimming removed 5 bases from V and 0 bases from J, with 11 bases in between. The CDR3 is made up of 15 amino acids. The CDR3 protein is CASSPDRYSGNTIYF. The DNA for the CDR3 is TGTGCCAGCAGTCCAGACAGGTACTCTGGAAACACCATATATTTT.

This chain links TRBV28 with TRBJ1-2; tentatively, D is TRBD1 (6 bases). The CDR3 has 12 amino acids. Germline V gene sequence: CDR1 MDHEN, CDR2 SYDVKM. With 2 bases removed from V and 13 bases from J, the gap between germline ends came to 14 bases. CDR3 bases: TGTGCCAGCAGTTTACAGGGCAGGGGCATCACCTTC. As protein: CASSLQGRGITF.

Concerning this clone itself: The sample carries other DNA sequences with the same CDR3. The V gene is TRBV11-3, the J gene TRBJ2-7; TRBD1 is a possible D gene (5 bases). The CDR3 covers 13 residues. Germline V gives CDR1 SGHNT, CDR2 YENEEA. The germline V and J ends were trimmed by 0 bases and 3 bases, with 6 bases remaining between them. Written as DNA, the CDR3 is TGTGCCAGCAGCTTAGAAGGGGACTACGAGCAGTACTTC. The encoded protein is CASSLEGDYEQYF.

The V call is TRBV28, the J call TRBJ2-2, with 8 nucleotides matching TRBD1. Germline V gene data show CDR1 as MDHEN and CDR2 as SYDVKM. V was clipped by 5 bases and J by 0 bases; unmatched bases: 11. The CDR3 has 18 residues. The CDR3 sequence is CASSEPGTGTTNTGELFF. The CDR3 DNA reads as TGTGCCAGCAGTGAGCCAGGGACAGGTACTACGAACACCGGGGAGCTGTTTTTT.

The genes are TRBV25-1 and TRBJ2-1, with 9 positions matching TRBD1. This CDR3 has 18 residues. V lost 0 bases and J lost 8; bases outside the gene matches: 14. In germline, CDR1 is MGHDK, CDR2 SYGVNS. CDR3 in DNA: TGTGCCAGCAGTGAATATACAGGGGGCGTTCCGAATGTCGATGAGCAGTTCTTC. Encoded protein: CASSEYTGGVPNVDEQFF.

The chain employs TRBV9 and TRBJ2-1; TRBD2 matches at 7 bases. There are 16 residues in the CDR3. J gave up 1 base and V 3 bases, and 7 bases lay outside the gene matches. In germline, CDR1 is SGDLS, CDR2 YYNGEE. The CDR3 nucleotides are TGTGCCAGCAGCGCCCGCGGTAGCGGGTCCTACAATGAGCAGTTCTTC. As protein: CASSARGSGSYNEQFF.

V usage is TRBV11-2 and J usage is TRBJ2-2; D might be TRBD2 (6 bases). Germline CDR1 reads SGHAT; CDR2 reads FQNNGV. Trimming left V 3 bases short and J 5 bases short, with 13 bases between. CDR3 length equals 15 residues. The chain's CDR3 is CASSLGERVTGELFF. As DNA, the CDR3 is TGTGCCAGCAGCTTGGGCGAGCGGGTTACCGGGGAGCTGTTTTTT.

This clone turned up a few times. V and J are TRBV4-3 and TRBJ1-1; TRBD1 matches at 7 bases. There are 15 residues in the CDR3. V dropped 4 bases and J dropped 1; count of bases not matched to a gene: 6. Germline V gives CDR1 LGHNA, CDR2 YSLEER. DNA of the CDR3: TGCGCCAGCAGCCGATACAGGGGACAGAACACTGAAGCTTTCTTT. Amino acid sequence: CASSRYRGQNTEAFF.

This clone has a count of ten or more. The CDR3: CASSLSGQGPEQYF. The CDR3, as DNA: TGTGCCAGCAGCTTATCCGGACAGGGTCCCGAGCAGTACTTC. This chain links TRBV7-8 with TRBJ2-7, with TRBD1 matching 8 bases. Germline V lookup: CDR1 SGHVS, CDR2 FQNEAQ. V lost 2 bases to trimming and J lost 6 bases; unmatched junction nucleotides: 6. CDR3 length: 14 amino acids.

This clone was recorded a few times. J is TRBJ1-2 and V is TRBV27; TRBD1 might be the D (6 bases). The CDR3 contains 14 residues. The V end lost 3 bases, the J end lost 3 bases, and 11 bases lay between the germline ends. The germline V gene encodes CDR1 MNHEY and CDR2 SMNVEV (reference sequence). The CDR3 region is CASSFGAGDYGYTF. CDR3 coding DNA: TGTGCCAGCAGTTTTGGGGCAGGGGACTATGGCTACACCTTC.

The V gene is TRBV6-1, the J gene TRBJ2-1; D unclear. The germline V gene encodes CDR1 MNHNS and CDR2 SASEGT. V lost 5 bases and J lost 0, with 8 bases in between. The length of the CDR3 is 14 residues. This chain's CDR3 is CASSPSNSYNEQFF. The CDR3 DNA follows: TGTGCCAGCAGTCCGTCTAACTCCTACAATGAGCAGTTCTTC.

The CDR3 region is CASSWTAAFTQYF. DNA for the CDR3: TGTGCCAGCAGTTGGACAGCGGCGTTTACGCAGTATTTT. The chain carries TRBV28 and TRBJ2-3, with D possibly TRBD1 on 6 matching bases. Between the trimmed V and J ends, which lost 4 bases and 8 bases, there was a span of 13 bases. From germline, CDR1 is MDHEN and CDR2 SYDVKM. The CDR3 sequence is 13 residues long. The whole variable domain, remainder taken from reference TRBV28 and TRBJ2-3, is DVKVTQSSRYLVKRTGEKVFLECVQDMDHENMFWYRQDPGLGLRLIYFSYDVKMKEKGDIPEGYSVSREKKERFSLILESASTNQTSMYLCASSWTAAFTQYFGPGTRLTVL.

This chain connects TRBV27 to TRBJ1-1; D gene uncertain. CDR1 and CDR2 from the germline V gene are MNHEY and SMNVEV (reference sequence). V was clipped by 2 bases and J by 6 bases, with 10 bases between them. CDR3 length: 13 amino acids. The CDR3 bases are TGTGCCAGCAGTTTAAGCAGCGCCTCTGAAGCTTTCTTT. Translated: CASSLSSASEAFF.

The chain carries TRBV18 and TRBJ1-1; D is perhaps TRBD1 (6 bases). CDR3 length equals 14 residues. Germline CDR1 is KGHSH and CDR2 is LQKENI. The ends were cut back, 4 bases at V and 1 base at J, with 10 bases in the middle. The CDR3 here is CASSRIQGNTEAFF. CDR3 bases: TGTGCCAGCTCACGTATACAGGGGAACACTGAAGCTTTCTTT.

The CDR3 here is CASRKTGATEAFF. The CDR3 DNA sequence: TGTGCCAGTAGGAAAACAGGGGCCACTGAAGCTTTCTTT. This chain joins TRBV19 and TRBJ1-1; 7 positions match TRBD1. V shed 6 bases, J shed 4 bases, and the junction held 5 bases outside the gene matches. The CDR3 loop spans 13 amino acids. CDR1 LNHDA and CDR2 SQIVND come from the germline V gene (reference sequence).

The rearrangement joins TRBV28 to TRBJ1-1; D might be TRBD1 (6 bases). The CDR3 length is 14 residues. V lost 3 bases, J lost 1 base, and 9 bases lay in between. Germline values: CDR1 MDHEN, CDR2 SYDVKM. In DNA, the CDR3 is TGTGCCAGCAGTTTGGGGGGGCCGAACACTGAAGCTTTCTTT. Encoded protein: CASSLGGPNTEAFF.

The V gene is TRBV4-1, the J gene TRBJ2-7, with a possible D match to TRBD1 (5 bases). This CDR3 has 13 amino acids. V lost 0 bases to trimming and J lost 5 bases, with 8 bases between them. CDR1 is MGHRA and CDR2 is YSYEKL in the germline V gene. The CDR3 coding sequence is TGCGCCAGCAGCCAAGATTCCAGGGACGAGCAGTACTTC. It encodes CASSQDSRDEQYF.

The gene calls are TRBV28 and TRBJ2-7; 7 positions agree with TRBD1. CDR3 length: 15 amino acids. CDR1 is MDHEN and CDR2 is SYDVKM in the germline V gene. J gave up 5 bases and V 7 bases, and 14 bases lay outside the gene matches. The CDR3 sequence is CASNDLQGFYHEQYF. The CDR3 nucleotides are TGTGCCAGCAACGACCTACAGGGGTTCTACCACGAGCAGTACTTC.

This chain uses TRBV4-2 with TRBJ2-3, with 7 bases aligning to TRBD2. This CDR3 has 16 residues. CDR1 is LGHNA and CDR2 is YNFKEQ in the germline V gene. V trimming: 1 base; J trimming: 2 bases; junction bases outside the gene matches: 6. DNA of the CDR3: TGTGCCAGCAGCCAAGGGCTAGCGGACGACACAGATACGCAGTATTTT. As protein: CASSQGLADDTDTQYF.